Shown below are 28 T cell receptor beta chains from a single sample sequenced in a study of patients and donors after allogeneic stem cell transplantation (dated by TCRdb to the early 2020s). Library prep was done by RT-PCR. Sequencing was carried out with a NextSeq 550. TCRdb took the public reads, trimmed them with fastp at Q25, ran MiXCR for clone calling and kept in-frame beta chains. Rows with a matching CDR3 protein are joined into one entry that keeps the most common DNA and genes. The sample table lists approximately 98,000 distinct CDR3 sequences, approximately 40% of them with a count of one. Together, the top ten hold 27% of the sample. Source material: blood, either unsorted or a sorted T cell fraction (not recorded which). Every receptor here comes from a human donor who was either an allogeneic HSCT recipient or a stem cell or donor lymphocyte infusion donor (not recorded which). It is not recorded whose cells these are; they may come from a transplant donor.

The chain carries TRBV11-2 and TRBJ2-5; no definite D call. The length of the CDR3 is 13 residues. Germline lookup yields CDR1 SGHAT and CDR2 FQNNGV. V shed 0 bases and J shed 6 bases, with 8 bases lying between them. DNA for the CDR3: TGTGCCAGCAGCTTAGATCATCGGAAGACCCAGTACTTC. Its protein product is CASSLDHRKTQYF.

For the CDR3, the DNA is TGTGCCAGCAGCTCAACATCTACGGATACGCAGTATTTT. Encoded protein: CASSSTSTDTQYF. V usage is TRBV7-2 and J usage is TRBJ2-3; D gene ambiguous. The germline V gene has CDR1 SGHTA and CDR2 FQGNSA. Trimming shortened V by 4 bases and J by 6 bases, and 11 bases separated the two germline ends. This CDR3 comprises 13 residues.

V and J are TRBV7-7 and TRBJ2-2, with 7 bases matching TRBD1. Germline V lookup: CDR1 SSHAT, CDR2 FNYEAQ (reference sequence). CDR3 size: 15 residues. J gave up 0 bases and V 4 bases, and 2 bases lay outside the gene matches. The CDR3, as DNA: TGTGCCAGCAGCTCCGGACAGGCGAACACCGGGGAGCTGTTTTTT. Encoded protein: CASSSGQANTGELFF. The full variable domain, completed using reference TRBV7-7 and TRBJ2-2, is GAGVSQSPRYKVTKRGQDVTLRCDPISSHATLYWYQQALGQGPEFLTYFNYEAQPDKSGLPSDRFSAERPEGSISTLTIQRTEQRDSAMYRCASSSGQANTGELFFGEGSRLTVL.

This clonotype was counted once. The chain employs TRBV7-2 and TRBJ2-1, with TRBD2 as a possible D gene (7 bases). The V end was cut by 1 base, the J end by 7 bases, with 14 bases between. This CDR3 spans 15 amino acids. The germline CDR1 and CDR2 sequences are SGHTA and FQGNSA. CDR3 loop: CASSLVGGRRNEQFF. CDR3 DNA: TGTGCCAGCAGCTTAGTCGGGGGGCGCAGGAATGAGCAGTTCTTC.

The chain is built from TRBV20-1 and TRBJ2-7, with D perhaps TRBD2 (5 bases). Trimming removed 2 bases from V and 3 bases from J, with 11 bases in between. Germline V gene sequence: CDR1 DFQATT, CDR2 SNEGSKA (reference sequence). The CDR3 is 13 residues long. CDR3 sequence: CSARTRKGYEQYF. In DNA, the CDR3 is TGCAGTGCTAGAACTAGGAAGGGCTACGAGCAGTACTTC.

This clonotype has a count of ten or more. The chain has TRBV10-3 and TRBJ1-1, with D uncertain. This CDR3 has 13 amino acids. The V end was cut by 5 bases, the J end by 3 bases, with 10 bases between. Germline V lookup: CDR1 ENHRY, CDR2 SYGVKD. CDR3 protein: CAISRVGHTEAFF. In DNA form, the CDR3 reads TGTGCCATCAGTCGGGTCGGCCACACTGAAGCTTTCTTT.

CDR3 loop: CSVKRSSGRIETQYF. In nucleotides, the CDR3 is TGCAGCGTTAAGCGAAGTAGCGGGAGGATAGAGACCCAGTACTTC. The V call is TRBV29-1, the J call TRBJ2-5; 10 bases fit TRBD2. V was pared by 5 bases and J by 4 bases, with 10 bases of the junction left unmatched. In germline, CDR1 is SQVTM, CDR2 ANQGSEA. The CDR3 extends over 15 amino acids. The entire variable domain, with the rest obtained from reference TRBV29-1 and TRBJ2-5, is as follows: SAVISQKPSRDICQRGTSLTIQCQVDSQVTMMFWYRQQPGQSLTLIATANQGSEATYESGFVIDKFPISRPNLTFSTLTVSNMSPEDSSIYLCSVKRSSGRIETQYFGPGTRLLVL.

In this sample, this clonotype turned up a few times. The rearrangement links TRBV4-2 to TRBJ2-7; 8 nucleotides match TRBD2. J gave up 4 bases and V 3 bases, and 11 bases lay outside the gene matches. The V gene's germline CDR1 is LGHNA and CDR2 YNFKEQ. The CDR3 extends over 16 amino acids. The CDR3 DNA sequence: TGTGCCAGCAGCCAGGCCAGCGGGAGATCCCTTTACGAGCAGTACTTC. This encodes CASSQASGRSLYEQYF.

The chain recombines TRBV9 with TRBJ1-6; unclear D gene. The ends were cut back, 3 bases at V and 8 bases at J, with 12 bases in the middle. Germline lookup yields CDR1 SGDLS and CDR2 YYNGEE. CDR3 size: 14 residues. DNA of the CDR3: TGTGCCAGCAGCGGGGCCCTGGACCATTCACCCCTCCACTTT. Its translation: CASSGALDHSPLHF. The full variable domain, its missing parts supplied by reference TRBV9 and TRBJ1-6, is DSGVTQTPKHLITATGQRVTLRCSPRSGDLSVYWYQQSLDQGLQFLIQYYNGEERAKGNILERFSAQQFPDLHSELNLSSLELGDSALYFCASSGALDHSPLHFGNGTRLTVT.

The table lists this clonotype with many counts. The chain links TRBV7-2 to TRBJ1-1, with D hard to call. CDR1 and CDR2 from the germline V gene are SGHTA and FQGNSA. The CDR3 runs 13 residues. The ends were cut back, 5 bases at V and 1 base at J, with 8 bases in the middle. The CDR3 protein is CASSPTGNTEAFF. The DNA for the CDR3 is TGTGCCAGCAGCCCGACGGGGAACACTGAAGCTTTCTTT.

About this clonotype: Sequence at one end of the junction differs from germline and may be a read error. This rearrangement joins TRBV7-2 to TRBJ2-3; TRBD1 might be the D (5 bases). CDR3 length: 14 amino acids. Germline CDR1 reads SGHTA; CDR2 reads FQGNSA. The CDR3 here is CASTLGASTDTQYF. DNA of the CDR3: TGTGCCAGCACCTTAGGGGCTAGCACAGATACGCAGTATTTT.

This clonotype was detected a few times. The chain couples TRBV28 to TRBJ2-5; TRBD2 aligns across 7 bases. CDR1 is MDHEN, CDR2 SYDVKM, per germline. The CDR3 runs 16 residues. V was pared by 2 bases and J by 3 bases, with 9 bases of the junction left unmatched. The CDR3, as DNA: TGTGCCAGCAGTTTAGGGACTGGGCTAGCGGAAGAGACCCAGTACTTC. It codes for CASSLGTGLAEETQYF.

This clonotype was seen a handful of times. V is TRBV2 and J is TRBJ1-2; 11 nucleotides line up with TRBD1. Per the germline V gene, CDR1 is SNHLY and CDR2 is FYNNEI. The J segment lost 4 bases and the V segment lost 5 bases, leaving 3 bases of the junction unmatched. The CDR3 spans 14 residues. CDR3 nucleotide sequence: TGTGCCAGCAGTCGGGACAGGGGGGGCTATGGCTACACCTTC. Translation: CASSRDRGGYGYTF.

The V and J genes are TRBV9 and TRBJ2-1; 8 bases are a match to TRBD1. Looked up from germline, CDR1 is SGDLS and CDR2 is YYNGEE. The CDR3 runs to 15 residues. The ends lost 5 bases at V and 4 bases at J; junction bases unmatched: 8. DNA for the CDR3: TGTGCCAGCAGTCGAGACAGGGGTGGATACAATGAGCAGTTCTTC. Protein sequence: CASSRDRGGYNEQFF. The variable domain in full, completed from reference TRBV9 and TRBJ2-1, reads DSGVTQTPKHLITATGQRVTLRCSPRSGDLSVYWYQQSLDQGLQFLIQYYNGEERAKGNILERFSAQQFPDLHSELNLSSLELGDSALYFCASSRDRGGYNEQFFGPGTRLTVL.

The chain carries TRBV28 and TRBJ2-5; D may be TRBD1 (6 bases). Per the germline V gene, CDR1 is MDHEN and CDR2 is SYDVKM. Trimming cost V 7 bases and J 5 bases, with 14 bases left between them. CDR3 length: 13 residues. CDR3 sequence (DNA): TGTGCCAGCATGTGGGACATTAGTGAGACCCAGTACTTC. Its translation: CASMWDISETQYF. The variable domain in full, completed from reference TRBV28 and TRBJ2-5, reads DVKVTQSSRYLVKRTGEKVFLECVQDMDHENMFWYRQDPGLGLRLIYFSYDVKMKEKGDIPEGYSVSREKKERFSLILESASTNQTSMYLCASMWDISETQYFGPGTRLLVL.

This clonotype showed up just a few times. The genes are TRBV7-2 and TRBJ1-4, with D uncertain. V dropped 4 bases and J dropped 0 bases, with 9 bases sitting between them. The length of the CDR3 is 15 residues. The germline CDR1 and CDR2 sequences are SGHTA and FQGNSA. CDR3 in amino acids: CASSSDGATNEKLFF. As DNA, the CDR3 is TGTGCCAGCAGCTCTGACGGAGCAACTAATGAAAAACTGTTTTTT.

The chain couples TRBV29-1 to TRBJ2-7; the D is unclear. CDR3 length: 11 residues. Trimming left V 6 bases short and J 5 bases short, with 11 bases between. The germline V gene encodes CDR1 SQVTM and CDR2 ANQGSEA. This chain's CDR3 is CSVGYRDEQYF. The CDR3 region has the DNA TGCAGCGTCGGTTATCGAGACGAGCAGTACTTC.

This clonotype appeared a few times. The chain recombines TRBV7-6 with TRBJ1-4; D is unresolved. This CDR3 comprises 14 residues. Trimming took off 3 bases at V and 4 bases at J, with 9 bases between the two ends. Per the germline V gene, CDR1 is SGHVS and CDR2 is FNYEAQ. CDR3 nucleotide sequence: TGTGCCAGCAGCTTCAACAGCATTAATGAAAAACTGTTTTTT. Its protein is CASSFNSINEKLFF.

This sequence joins TRBV7-9 and TRBJ1-1; possibly TRBD1 for D (5 bases). This CDR3 has 14 amino acids. Trimming removed 5 bases at V and 7 bases at J, with 17 bases between. Germline loops: CDR1 SEHNR, CDR2 FQNEAQ (reference sequence). CDR3 in DNA: TGTGCCAGCAGCCGGTGGCAGGGAGGGATTGAAGCTTTCTTT. It translates to CASSRWQGGIEAFF.

This clonotype was seen a few times. The chain combines TRBV6-5 with TRBJ1-1; no clear D gene. The CDR3 spans 16 residues. CDR1 is MNHEY and CDR2 is SVGAGI in the germline V gene. Trimming cost V 6 bases and J 0 bases, with 17 bases left between them. CDR3 DNA sequence: TGTGCCAGCAGCCGACTGCTTGGATCGGTGAACACTGAAGCTTTCTTT. Translated, it gives CASSRLLGSVNTEAFF.

A few counts support this clonotype. CDR3 in DNA: TGTGCCAGCAGCGCCCCGGACAGGGGGAGTGAAAAACTGTTTTTT. Translating gives CASSAPDRGSEKLFF. The chain recombines TRBV7-2 with TRBJ1-4, with 10 bases fitting TRBD1. CDR1 SGHTA and CDR2 FQGNSA come from the germline V gene. The CDR3 length is 15 residues. V lost 5 bases, J lost 7 bases, and 7 bases stayed unmatched. Combining the CDR3 with reference TRBV7-2 and TRBJ1-4 gives the whole variable domain GAGVSQSPSNKVTEKGKDVELRCDPISGHTALYWYRQSLGQGLEFLIYFQGNSAPDKSGLPSDRFSAERTGGSVSTLTIQRTQQEDSAVYLCASSAPDRGSEKLFFGSGTQLSVL.

This clonotype was counted a single time. This chain joins TRBV9 and TRBJ2-2, with TRBD2 matching over 11 bases. Germline CDR1 is SGDLS and CDR2 is YYNGEE. This CDR3 region has 17 residues. Unmatched junction bases numbered 9, after V lost 3 bases and J lost 5 bases. In DNA, the CDR3 is TGTGCCAGCAGCGGAGGCCAACTAGCGGGAGTTACCGGGGAGCTGTTTTTT. It yields the protein CASSGGQLAGVTGELFF. The full variable domain, rest sourced from reference TRBV9 and TRBJ2-2, is DSGVTQTPKHLITATGQRVTLRCSPRSGDLSVYWYQQSLDQGLQFLIQYYNGEERAKGNILERFSAQQFPDLHSELNLSSLELGDSALYFCASSGGQLAGVTGELFFGEGSRLTVL.

J is TRBJ2-1 and V is TRBV5-1; D possibly corresponds to TRBD2 (6 bases). V was trimmed by 3 bases and J by 5 bases, leaving 9 bases between them. The CDR3 runs to 13 residues. The germline CDR1 and CDR2 sequences are SGHRS and YFSETQ. The CDR3 protein is CASSYGTHNEQFF. The CDR3 region has the DNA TGCGCCAGCAGCTACGGGACTCACAATGAGCAGTTCTTC.

The rearrangement joins TRBV29-1 to TRBJ1-3; D possibly corresponds to TRBD1 (5 bases). CDR3 length: 15 amino acids. Germline CDR1 is SQVTM and CDR2 is ANQGSEA. The V gene lost 3 bases and the J gene lost 0 bases, with 12 bases spanning the gap. In DNA, the CDR3 is TGCAGCGTTGAGCCCATGGACACCTCTGGAAACACCATATATTTT. This codes for CSVEPMDTSGNTIYF.

This clonotype has just a few counts. The rearrangement joins TRBV7-2 to TRBJ2-2; D might be TRBD2 (6 bases). Germline CDR1 SGHTA, CDR2 FQGNSA. This CDR3 is 16 amino acids long. Trimming left V 5 bases short and J 4 bases short, with 17 bases between. CDR3 region: CASSTKAGGRTGELFF. CDR3 coding DNA: TGTGCCAGCAGCACCAAAGCCGGGGGTCGCACCGGGGAGCTGTTTTTT.

A word on this clonotype: Its ends do not fully match the called genes, so a read error is possible. The CDR3 DNA sequence: TGTGCCAGCAGTTTATCCCTAGCGGGATACTCCTACAATGAGCCGTTCTTC. Amino acids: CASSLSLAGYSYNEPFF. V is TRBV12-3 or TRBV12-4 and J is TRBJ2-1; 9 bases are a match to TRBD2. The CDR3 covers 17 residues.

This clonotype was counted only a few times. This sequence joins TRBV30 and TRBJ1-1; D is possibly TRBD1 (5 bases). The germline V gene encodes CDR1 GTSNPN and CDR2 SVGIG (reference sequence). CDR3 size: 14 residues. V was shortened by 4 bases and J by 7 bases, with 19 bases between the two germline ends. In DNA, the CDR3 is TGTGCCTGGACCCTGGGGACCTGGACATTTGAAGCTTTCTTT. Translating it yields CAWTLGTWTFEAFF.

This clonotype was observed a handful of times. V is TRBV9 and J is TRBJ2-3; D is ambiguous. Trimming cost V 4 bases and J 4 bases, with 7 bases left between them. The CDR3 contains 12 residues. Germline V gives CDR1 SGDLS, CDR2 YYNGEE. Here the CDR3 reads CASSSQPDTQYF. CDR3 bases: TGTGCCAGCAGCTCACAGCCAGATACGCAGTATTTT.